This passage covers 15 T cell receptor beta chains from one sample sequenced in a study of identical twins. MiXCR was run by TCRdb on the 5' RACE reads, yielding one entry per CDR3 protein. The top ten clones hold 3.5% to 5% of a sample with 240,000 or so distinct CDR3 sequences, about an eighth of them seen once. The sample was also linked to a second study, of yellow fever vaccine responses in identical twins.

The sample comprised memory (CD45RO+) T cells sorted from blood. The receptors were gathered from a woman aged 18-30 years in good health.

This clonotype was observed a few times. This chain links TRBV27 with TRBJ2-4; D perhaps matches TRBD1 (5 bases). The V and J ends lost 7 bases and 0 bases respectively, with 10 bases between them. The germline V gene has CDR1 MNHEY and CDR2 SMNVEV (reference sequence). CDR3 length equals 14 residues. The CDR3 reads CASKGHSAKNIQYF. For the CDR3, the DNA is TGTGCCAGCAAAGGACATTCAGCCAAAAACATTCAGTACTTC.

Many counts were recorded for this clonotype. V is TRBV10-3 and J is TRBJ1-1; TRBD1 might be the D (6 bases). The V gene lost 5 bases and the J gene lost 2 bases, with 15 bases spanning the gap. The CDR3 is made up of 15 amino acids. Germline V gene data show CDR1 as ENHRY and CDR2 as SYGVKD. The CDR3 bases are TGTGCCATCAGTATTGGGACAACTACAAACACTGAAGCTTTCTTT. Translating it yields CAISIGTTTNTEAFF.

This clonotype appeared a few times. The gene calls are TRBV5-1 and TRBJ2-1; D possibly corresponds to TRBD1 (5 bases). CDR1 is SGHRS, CDR2 YFSETQ, per germline. V was shortened by 6 bases and J by 10 bases, with 17 bases between the two germline ends. The CDR3 is 13 residues long. CDR3 coding DNA: TGCGCCAGCACGGTCGGCAGGTGGGGCGAGCAGTTCTTC. This codes for CASTVGRWGEQFF.

In this sample, this clonotype turned up many times. V usage is TRBV7-9 and J usage is TRBJ2-7; 7 bases are a match to TRBD2. The V segment lost 1 base and the J segment 13 bases; nucleotides outside the gene matches: 7. Looked up from germline, CDR1 is SEHNR and CDR2 is FQNEAQ (reference sequence). CDR3 size: 12 residues. The CDR3 region has the DNA TGTGCCAGCAGCTTAGGGCCCGGGAGGCACTACTTC. It translates to CASSLGPGRHYF. The entire variable domain, with the rest obtained from reference TRBV7-9 and TRBJ2-7, is as follows: DTGVSQNPRHKITKRGQNVTFRCDPISEHNRLYWYRQTLGQGPEFLTYFQNEAQLEKSRLLSDRFSAERPKGSFSTLEIQRTEQGDSAMYLCASSLGPGRHYFGPGTRLTVT.

The V gene is TRBV6-1, the J gene TRBJ2-7, with TRBD1 identical over 9 bases. The CDR3 has 14 residues. Germline values: CDR1 MNHNS, CDR2 SASEGT. The J segment lost 0 bases and the V segment lost 6 bases, leaving 3 bases of the junction unmatched. CDR3 in DNA: TGTGCCAGCAGCGGGACAGGGCTCTCCTACGAGCAGTACTTC. It specifies CASSGTGLSYEQYF.

The chain is built from TRBV2 and TRBJ2-1; no reliable D call. The V gene's germline CDR1 is SNHLY and CDR2 FYNNEI. The CDR3 contains 12 residues. Trimming took off 6 bases at V and 9 bases at J, with 12 bases between the two ends. The CDR3 sequence: CASRQAAGEQFF. Written as DNA, the CDR3 is TGTGCCAGCAGACAAGCAGCCGGTGAGCAGTTCTTC.

This clonotype was found once. The chain couples TRBV4-1 to TRBJ2-3, with D unresolved. The V gene's germline CDR1 is MGHRA and CDR2 YSYEKL. The V and J ends lost 4 bases and 2 bases respectively, with 10 bases between them. The CDR3 length is 14 residues. The CDR3 coding sequence is TGCGCCAGCAGCCCCCATTTCGACACAGATACGCAGTATTTT. It codes for CASSPHFDTDTQYF.

This clonotype was counted at least ten times. The chain recombines TRBV12-3 or TRBV12-4 with TRBJ2-3, with 8 bases identical to TRBD2. The CDR3 runs 16 residues. Trimming cost V 3 bases and J 1 base; bases outside gene matches: 6. The CDR3: CASSFLSGAGTDTQYF. The CDR3 DNA sequence: TGTGCCAGCAGTTTCCTTAGCGGGGCGGGCACAGATACGCAGTATTTT.

In its sample, this clonotype was seen once. V gene TRBV5-1 combines with J gene TRBJ2-7; perhaps TRBD2 as D (8 bases). V was cut by 4 bases and J by 0 bases, with 14 bases left in between. From germline, CDR1 is SGHRS and CDR2 YFSETQ. This CDR3 has 15 amino acids. The CDR3 bases are TGCGCCAGCAGCCGGGGGGGACAGACCTCCTACGAGCAGTACTTC. Amino acid sequence: CASSRGGQTSYEQYF. Full variable domain (missing parts from reference TRBV5-1 and TRBJ2-7): KAGVTQTPRYLIKTRGQQVTLSCSPISGHRSVSWYQQTPGQGLQFLFEYFSETQRNKGNFPGRFSGRQFSNSRSEMNVSTLELGDSALYLCASSRGGQTSYEQYFGPGTRLTVT.

The DNA for the CDR3 is TGCGCCAGCAGCCTAGGAATATCAGGAAACACCATATATTTT. Translated: CASSLGISGNTIYF. This chain connects TRBV5-1 to TRBJ1-3; D remains ambiguous. Trimming shortened V by 4 bases and J by 4 bases, and 12 bases separated the two germline ends. There are 14 residues in the CDR3. Looked up from germline, CDR1 is SGHRS and CDR2 is YFSETQ.

This clonotype has more than one count but fewer than ten. CDR3 bases: TGCGCCAGCAGTGAATACAGGGTGGGCGAGCAGTACTTC. Its translation: CASSEYRVGEQYF. The chain has TRBV10-2 and TRBJ2-7; perhaps TRBD1 as D (6 bases). Between the trimmed V and J ends, which lost 3 bases and 6 bases, there was a span of 12 bases. Germline V gene sequence: CDR1 WSHSY, CDR2 SAAADI. CDR3 size: 13 residues.

This clonotype came up a few times. The chain carries TRBV19 and TRBJ2-7, with TRBD2 identical over 9 bases. Germline values: CDR1 LNHDA, CDR2 SQIVND (reference sequence). This CDR3 has 16 residues. V dropped 4 bases and J dropped 6; count of bases not matched to a gene: 13. CDR3 region: CASSTGGTSFGVEQYF. The CDR3 DNA is TGTGCCAGTAGTACAGGGGGGACTAGCTTCGGAGTCGAGCAGTACTTC.

A few counts support this clonotype. The V gene is TRBV20-1, the J gene TRBJ2-3; 14 nucleotides line up with TRBD2. The CDR3 is made up of 15 amino acids. Trimming removed 5 bases from V and 7 bases from J; junction bases left unmatched: 8. Germline V lookup: CDR1 DFQATT, CDR2 SNEGSKA (reference sequence). In nucleotides, the CDR3 is TGCAGTGCTGACCCGGGACTAGCGGGAGAAAATACGCAGTATTTT. Protein sequence: CSADPGLAGENTQYF.

V is TRBV18 and J is TRBJ1-4, with D possibly matching TRBD1 (5 bases). V lost 1 base and J 8 bases, leaving 8 bases between the germline ends. The length of the CDR3 is 13 residues. CDR1 KGHSH and CDR2 LQKENI come from the germline V gene. Here the CDR3 DNA reads TGTGCCAGCTCACCACAGGGGAAGGAAAAACTGTTTTTT. Encoded protein: CASSPQGKEKLFF. Full variable domain (remainder filled in from reference TRBV18 and TRBJ1-4): NAGVMQNPRHLVRRRGQEARLRCSPMKGHSHVYWYRQLPEEGLKFMVYLQKENIIDESGMPKERFSAEFPKEGPSILRIQQVVRGDSAAYFCASSPQGKEKLFFGSGTQLSVL.

This clonotype was found many times. The rearrangement joins TRBV10-1 to TRBJ2-2; D remains ambiguous. The V and J ends lost 8 bases and 0 bases respectively, with 10 bases between them. This CDR3 spans 14 amino acids. Germline V CDR1 and CDR2: WNHNN, SYGVQD (reference sequence). In nucleotides, the CDR3 is TGCGCCAGCCGAGACACCTCGAACACCGGGGAGCTGTTTTTT. It is translated as CASRDTSNTGELFF.